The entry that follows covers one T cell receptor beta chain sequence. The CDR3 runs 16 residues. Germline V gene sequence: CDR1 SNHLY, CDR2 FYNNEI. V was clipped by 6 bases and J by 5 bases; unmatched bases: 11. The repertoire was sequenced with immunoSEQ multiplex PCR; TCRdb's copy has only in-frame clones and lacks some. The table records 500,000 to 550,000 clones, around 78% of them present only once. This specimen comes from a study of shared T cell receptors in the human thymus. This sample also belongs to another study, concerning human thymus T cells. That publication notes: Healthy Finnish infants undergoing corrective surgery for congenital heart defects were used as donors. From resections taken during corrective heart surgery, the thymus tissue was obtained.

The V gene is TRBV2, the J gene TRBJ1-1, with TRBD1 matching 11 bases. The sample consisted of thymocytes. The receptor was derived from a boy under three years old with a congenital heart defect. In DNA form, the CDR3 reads TGTGCCAGCAGGAGGAAGGACAGGGGGCTTCGAACTGAAGCTTTCTTT. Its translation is CASRRKDRGLRTEAFF.